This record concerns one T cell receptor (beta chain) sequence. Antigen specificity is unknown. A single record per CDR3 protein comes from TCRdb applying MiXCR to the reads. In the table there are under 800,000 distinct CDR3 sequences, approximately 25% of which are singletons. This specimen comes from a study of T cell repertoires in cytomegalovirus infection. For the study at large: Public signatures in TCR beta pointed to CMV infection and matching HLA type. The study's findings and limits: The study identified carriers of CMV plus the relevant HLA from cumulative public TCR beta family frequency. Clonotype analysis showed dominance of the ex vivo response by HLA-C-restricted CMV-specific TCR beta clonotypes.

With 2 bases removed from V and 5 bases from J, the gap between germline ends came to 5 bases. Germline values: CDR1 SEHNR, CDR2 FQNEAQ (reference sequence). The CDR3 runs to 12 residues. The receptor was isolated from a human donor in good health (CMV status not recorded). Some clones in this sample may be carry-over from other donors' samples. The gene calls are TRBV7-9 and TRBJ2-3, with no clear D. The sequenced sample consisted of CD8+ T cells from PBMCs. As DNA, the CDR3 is TGTGCCAGCAGCTTAACGAGAGATACGCAGTATTTT. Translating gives CASSLTRDTQYF.